These 23 T cell receptor beta chains were sequenced from one sample in a study of graft-versus-host responses after intestinal transplantation. The assay was immunoSEQ multiplex PCR, and TCRdb's table has in-frame clones only and misses some. The table lists about 89,000 clones, under 95% of them singletons. The antigens these receptors bind are not known. Sequenced material: unstimulated CD8+ T cells sorted from spleen or lymph node cells, taken before intestinal transplant. These receptors were obtained from a human donor who received an intestinal transplant.

This chain connects TRBV7-2 to TRBJ1-2; 10 bases match TRBD1. This CDR3 spans 17 amino acids. After removal of 1 base from V and 6 bases from J, the junction contained 11 bases not matched to a gene. Germline lookup yields CDR1 SGHTA and CDR2 FQGNSA. The CDR3 DNA sequence: TGTGCCAGCAGCTTAGGAGGGGGACAGGGGAGGGTGAATGGCTACACCTTC. Translated: CASSLGGGQGRVNGYTF.

The chain combines TRBV10-2 with TRBJ1-2; TRBD1 matches at 7 bases. Looked up from germline, CDR1 is WSHSY and CDR2 is SAAADI. With V trimmed by 0 bases and J by 4 bases, 8 bases remained unmatched. This CDR3 is built from 16 residues. CDR3 in DNA: TGCGCCAGCAGTGAGTCTTCGACAGGGATCGGCTATGGCTACACCTTC. Its translation: CASSESSTGIGYGYTF.

V gene TRBV7-9 combines with J gene TRBJ2-7; TRBD1 aligns across 10 bases. Per germline, CDR1 SEHNR and CDR2 FQNEAQ (reference sequence). The CDR3 length is 14 residues. After removal of 5 bases from V and 6 bases from J, the junction contained 7 bases not matched to a gene. CDR3 nucleotide sequence: TGTGCCAGCAGCCGACAGGGGGCGGGTGGCGAGCAGTACTTC. As protein: CASSRQGAGGEQYF.

The chain links TRBV27 to TRBJ2-1, with 11 bases aligning to TRBD1. V shed 2 bases and J 8 bases; nucleotides not matched to a gene: 5. The CDR3 extends over 15 amino acids. Germline-derived CDR1 and CDR2 are MNHEY and SMNVEV (reference sequence). CDR3 sequence reads: CASSLGRTGGHEQFF. CDR3 DNA sequence: TGTGCCAGCAGTTTAGGGCGGACAGGGGGCCATGAGCAGTTCTTC.

The rearrangement joins TRBV30 to TRBJ2-1; tentative D call: TRBD1 (5 bases). V shed 3 bases and J shed 5 bases, with 8 bases lying between them. Looked up from germline, CDR1 is GTSNPN and CDR2 is SVGIG (reference sequence). There are 12 residues in the CDR3. As DNA, the CDR3 is TGTGCCTGGAGGGGGCCCAACAATGAGCAGTTCTTC. Translating it yields CAWRGPNNEQFF.

The gene calls are TRBV30 and TRBJ1-2; D not resolved. Trimming left V 3 bases short and J 0 bases short, with 8 bases between. The CDR3 covers 13 residues. Germline assignment: CDR1 GTSNPN and CDR2 SVGIG (reference sequence). CDR3 coding DNA: TGTGCCTGGAGCCGTACAGCTAACTATGGCTACACCTTC. This sequence encodes CAWSRTANYGYTF.

This chain joins TRBV18 and TRBJ2-2, with D perhaps matching TRBD2 (6 bases). Trimming shortened V by 3 bases and J by 0 bases, and 20 bases separated the two germline ends. The germline gives CDR1 KGHSH, CDR2 LQKENI. The CDR3 has 19 residues. The CDR3 region is CASSPPLWRGPTNTGELFF. In nucleotides, the CDR3 is TGTGCCAGCTCACCCCCGCTTTGGCGGGGCCCAACGAACACCGGGGAGCTGTTTTTT.

The rearrangement uses TRBV11-2 and TRBJ2-5; 13 nucleotides line up with TRBD2. J gave up 2 bases and V 5 bases, and 5 bases lay outside the gene matches. The CDR3 is made up of 16 amino acids. Looked up from germline, CDR1 is SGHAT and CDR2 is FQNNGV. The CDR3 DNA reads as TGTGCCAGCAGCCCCTGGACTAGCGGGGGACAAGAGACCCAGTACTTC. Its protein product is CASSPWTSGGQETQYF.

The chain is built from TRBV12-5 and TRBJ1-1; D is unclear. This CDR3 contains 10 residues. In germline, CDR1 is LGHNT, CDR2 FRNRAP. Trimming cost V 7 bases and J 4 bases, with 4 bases left between them. CDR3 DNA: TGTGCTAGTGTATCCACTGAAGCTTTCTTT. It yields the protein CASVSTEAFF.

This sequence joins TRBV9 and TRBJ2-3; no firm D call. In germline, CDR1 is SGDLS, CDR2 YYNGEE. V was trimmed by 6 bases and J by 0 bases, leaving 8 bases between them. The CDR3 spans 13 residues. This CDR3 is CASTSASTDTQYF. In nucleotides, the CDR3 is TGTGCCAGCACCAGTGCTAGCACAGATACGCAGTATTTT. The entire variable domain, with the rest obtained from reference TRBV9 and TRBJ2-3, is as follows: DSGVTQTPKHLITATGQRVTLRCSPRSGDLSVYWYQQSLDQGLQFLIQYYNGEERAKGNILERFSAQQFPDLHSELNLSSLELGDSALYFCASTSASTDTQYFGPGTRLTVL.

This sequence joins TRBV7-9 and TRBJ2-3; D is undetermined. The V gene lost 1 base and the J gene lost 1 base, with 6 bases spanning the gap. The CDR3 covers 14 residues. Germline CDR1 is SEHNR and CDR2 is FQNEAQ (reference sequence). The CDR3 region has the DNA TGTGCCAGCAGCTTAGTATCCGGCACAGATACGCAGTATTTT. It yields the protein CASSLVSGTDTQYF.

The chain is built from TRBV5-1 and TRBJ1-1; weak D call: TRBD1 (5 bases). Between the trimmed V and J ends, which lost 1 base and 4 bases, there was a span of 14 bases. Germline CDR1 reads SGHRS; CDR2 reads YFSETQ. The CDR3 extends over 15 amino acids. CDR3 bases: TGCGCCAGCAGCTTGTCTTCGGGGGGAAGCACTGAAGCTTTCTTT. Amino acid sequence: CASSLSSGGSTEAFF.

The V gene is TRBV30, the J gene TRBJ2-7, with a possible D match to TRBD1 (6 bases). From germline, CDR1 is GTSNPN and CDR2 SVGIG (reference sequence). The CDR3 has 13 residues. With 0 bases removed from V and 1 base from J, the gap between germline ends came to 7 bases. Here the CDR3 DNA reads TGTGCCTGGAGTGTAGGGGGTTCCTACGAGCAGTACTTC. This gives the protein CAWSVGGSYEQYF.

This clone appeared a few times. The chain links TRBV4-1 to TRBJ2-7; a weak D match, TRBD1 (5 bases). Between the trimmed V and J ends, which lost 4 bases and 3 bases, there was a span of 13 bases. The germline gives CDR1 MGHRA, CDR2 YSYEKL. The CDR3 totals 14 residues. This CDR3 is CASSPARTLYEQYF. As DNA, the CDR3 is TGCGCCAGCAGCCCCGCGCGGACACTCTACGAGCAGTACTTC.

This clone was picked up one time. The chain links TRBV2 to TRBJ2-3; 9 bases agree with TRBD2. Losses at the gene ends were 3 bases for V and 0 bases for J; bases not matched to a gene: 13. From germline, CDR1 is SNHLY and CDR2 FYNNEI. This CDR3 spans 19 amino acids. CDR3 loop: CASSEGSSGGSFSTDTQYF. In DNA form, the CDR3 reads TGTGCCAGCAGTGAGGGGTCCAGCGGGGGGTCCTTTAGCACAGATACGCAGTATTTT.

As regards this clone: One end of the junction is discordant with germline, which a read error may explain. For the CDR3, the DNA is TGTGCCCGGAGTGTATTCCGACAGGGGGCTTGGGAAAAACTGTTTTTT. Its protein is CARSVFRQGAWEKLFF. V and J are TRBV30 and TRBJ1-4, with 10 bases identical to TRBD1. Germline lookup yields CDR1 GTSNPN and CDR2 SVGIG (reference sequence). The CDR3 has 16 amino acids.

The chain recombines TRBV27 with TRBJ1-5; TRBD1 agrees at 7 bases. J lost 0 bases, V lost 2 bases, and 7 bases had no gene match. The CDR3 contains 17 residues. Germline assignment: CDR1 MNHEY and CDR2 SMNVEV (reference sequence). CDR3 sequence (DNA): TGTGCCAGCAGTTTACATGGGACAGAATATAGCAATCAGCCCCAGCATTTT. It yields the protein CASSLHGTEYSNQPQHF.

CDR3 loop: CAWRKRGLDRGYGYTF. The CDR3 region has the DNA TGTGCCTGGAGAAAACGTGGGCTCGATCGGGGCTATGGCTACACCTTC. This chain uses TRBV30 with TRBJ1-2; no definite D call. Trimming left V 3 bases short and J 4 bases short, with 21 bases between. This CDR3 is built from 16 residues. Germline V gives CDR1 GTSNPN, CDR2 SVGIG (reference sequence).

The J gene is TRBJ1-2, the V gene TRBV7-2; D is uncertain. The CDR3 length is 17 residues. CDR1 SGHTA and CDR2 FQGNSA come from the germline V gene. Trimming stripped 8 bases from V and 7 bases from J, with 29 bases between. Here the CDR3 reads CASFSPRRPLLAGGYTF. Here the CDR3 DNA reads TGTGCCAGCTTTTCCCCGCGACGGCCGCTTCTAGCGGGTGGCTACACCTTC.

The chain uses TRBV7-9 and TRBJ2-1, with D possibly matching TRBD2 (6 bases). Trimming pared 6 bases from V and 5 bases from J, leaving 14 bases between. Germline values: CDR1 SEHNR, CDR2 FQNEAQ (reference sequence). The CDR3 extends over 14 amino acids. The CDR3 DNA is TGTGCCAGCAGTTTCGGGGGTTCTCACAATGAGCAGTTCTTC. This sequence encodes CASSFGGSHNEQFF.

This sequence joins TRBV4-3 and TRBJ2-7; D might be TRBD2 (6 bases). The CDR3 is 14 amino acids. V lost 4 bases and J 3 bases, leaving 13 bases between the germline ends. Germline V gene sequence: CDR1 LGHNA, CDR2 YSLEER. CDR3 sequence: CASSPADGGYEQYF. The CDR3 DNA is TGCGCCAGCAGCCCAGCGGACGGGGGCTACGAGCAGTACTTC.

The chain couples TRBV9 to TRBJ2-3, with 9 bases lining up with TRBD2. Looked up from germline, CDR1 is SGDLS and CDR2 is YYNGEE. The CDR3 contains 16 residues. Germline trimming cut 4 bases from V and 1 base from J; bases unmatched to any gene: 7. The CDR3 is CASSLSGGTGTDTQYF. The CDR3 DNA reads as TGTGCCAGCAGCTTGAGCGGGGGGACTGGCACAGATACGCAGTATTTT.

The V gene is TRBV13, the J gene TRBJ2-7, with TRBD1 matching over 7 bases. This CDR3 comprises 16 residues. The germline V gene encodes CDR1 PRHDT and CDR2 FYEKMQ (reference sequence). Trimming cost V 5 bases and J 2 bases; bases outside gene matches: 12. CDR3 sequence reads: CASSPTDRAPPYEQYF. In nucleotides, the CDR3 is TGTGCCAGCAGCCCCACCGACAGGGCTCCCCCCTACGAGCAGTACTTC.